This section outlines one T cell receptor (beta chain) sequence together with its context. The antigen it recognizes is unknown. Per-nucleotide qualities are absent, and no much larger clonotype sits a single base away. Participants in the prospective study were enrolled through a virtual design, were aged about 18 to 90 years, and lived in roughly 24 United States geographic areas. To assign participants to cohorts, the prospective study relied on clinical history that participants themselves reported in a screening survey and a study questionnaire. For ImmuneRACE Cohort 3, a participant was defined as recovered based on two consecutive negative NP/OP PCR tests, clearance by a healthcare professional, or resolution of symptoms. In the prospective study, whole blood, serum and a nasopharyngeal or oropharyngeal swab were collected from each participant by mobile phlebotomists. Prospective study participants could optionally give additional blood draws and questionnaires over an approximately 2-month period. Prospective study blood samples were shipped either frozen or at room temperature before DNA extraction.

The sample belongs to a study of blood T cell repertoires in COVID-19 (dated by TCRdb to 2019 to 2021). Background on the whole study: Samples covering the acute and convalescent phases of COVID-19 were provided by collaborators in the United States, Italy and Spain. The repertoires were made available in a free public database intended to serve as a resource for research on the immune response to SARS-CoV-2. The material from the prospective study consisted of cDNA or gDNA derived from T cells, B-cell-depleted T cells, or PBMCs. The dataset comprised deeply sampled blood TCRbeta repertoires from subjects exposed to, actively infected with, or recovered from COVID-19. HLA class I and class II types, where available, came from metadata supplied by the sample provider rather than from assay-based typing. A de-identified subject ID, COVID-19 status, age in years and sex were almost always included in the sample metadata. Samples were obtained from the ongoing ImmuneRACE study (first 160 participants) and from approximately 1,200 subjects provided by 6 global collaborators.

The study at large found these results: The quantity of clinical and demographic metadata differed by source and by participant and was supplied without curation.

TCRbeta CDR3 regions were amplified from genomic DNA using the immunoSEQ Assay, a bias-controlled multiplex PCR. The paper's processing steps were these. The number of nucleated cells in each sample was estimated from the amplification of reference gene primers within the assay. To quantify the absolute abundance of each unique TCRbeta CDR3 rearrangement, sequence reads were collapsed and filtered. For each sample, productive Simpson clonality was calculated as the square root of Simpson's diversity index over productive rearrangements. Held by TCRdb, this immuneACCESS table contains in-frame sequences only and omits some clones. Under half of the omission traces to an unresolved V gene where checked; the cause of the rest is unknown. Clonal size and the V and J genes are those of that table, whereas D and trimming came from the DNA. The sample contains 390,000 or so clones, 85% to 90% of them found a single time. The ten most abundant clones make up about 9.4% of the sample.

CDR1 and CDR2, per the germline V gene, are LGHNA and YSLEER. The CDR3 measures 14 amino acids from cysteine to phenylalanine. CDR3 DNA only is kept here, 42 bases in frame from base 1. Trimming takes 1 base off V and 5 bases off J; junction bases not matched to a gene: 3. The chain joins TRBV4-3 to TRBJ2-3; TRBD2 matches 7 bases in the middle. Material: PBMCs or T cells enriched from blood (not recorded which). The origin of this receptor is a woman in her forties or fifties who had recovered from COVID-19. The DNA reads TGCGCCAGCAGCCAAGCGGGGGGTGGAGATACGCAGTATTTT. This gives the protein CASSQAGGGDTQYF.